This TCR beta chain was recorded in a study of blood T cell repertoires in COVID-19. Looking at the study overall: The United States, Italy and Spain provided the acute and convalescent COVID-19 samples.

This clone was seen a handful of times. This CDR3 is 15 amino acids long. Germline V lookup: CDR1 LNHDA, CDR2 SQIVND (reference sequence). V was trimmed by 6 bases and J by 0 bases, leaving 12 bases between them. In the original processing: Reference gene primer amplification gave estimated nucleated cell counts. The assay was immunoSEQ multiplex PCR, and TCRdb's table has in-frame clones only and misses some. Clone size and the V and J calls come from that table; the DNA yielded D and trimming. The sample shows about 110,000 clones, around 89% of them seen only once. The chain links TRBV19 to TRBJ1-5; D call uncertain. Material for sequencing was peripheral blood. This clonotype was obtained from a woman between 50 and 59 years old with acute or convalescent COVID-19. In DNA, the CDR3 is TGTGCCAGTAGGGTCACAGTGAGTAGCAATCAGCCCCAGCATTTT. This codes for CASRVTVSSNQPQHF.